This T cell receptor (beta chain) emerged from a study of blood T cell repertoires in COVID-19 (dated by TCRdb to about 2020). Context from the whole study: Samples covering the acute and convalescent phases of COVID-19 were provided by collaborators in the United States, Italy and Spain. The prospective study material was composed of cDNA or gDNA derived from T cells, B-cell-depleted T cells, or PBMCs. Subjects who had been exposed to COVID-19, were actively infected with it, or had recovered from it provided the deeply sampled blood TCRbeta repertoires that made up the dataset. The repertoires were made available in a free public database intended to serve as a resource for research on the immune response to SARS-CoV-2. Samples were obtained from the ongoing ImmuneRACE study (first 160 participants) and from about 1,300 subjects provided by 6 global collaborators. A de-identified subject ID, COVID-19 status, age in years and sex were almost always included in the sample metadata. Where available, HLA class I and class II types were obtained from metadata supplied by the sample provider rather than from assay-based typing. The paper's findings and limits, for the study overall: Clinical and demographic metadata were provided uncurated, with the amount varying by source and participant.

Whole blood was collected in K2EDTA tubes by collaborating institutions according to the institutions' own protocols. For TCRbeta analysis, collaborators shipped samples as frozen whole blood, isolated PBMCs, or DNA extracted from either of those sample types. V is reduced by 0 bases and J by 3 bases, leaving a spacing of 10 bases between them. The germline V gene yields SGHRS for CDR1 and YFSETQ for CDR2. Spanning cysteine to phenylalanine, the CDR3 consists of 14 amino acids. Only the CDR3 DNA is retained, 42 bases long and in frame from the first base. TCRbeta CDR3 regions were amplified from genomic DNA using the immunoSEQ Assay, a bias-controlled multiplex PCR. Concerning the study's data processing: The number of nucleated cells in each sample was estimated by amplification of reference gene primers within the assay. To quantify the absolute abundance of each unique TCRbeta CDR3 rearrangement, sequence reads were collapsed and filtered. For each sample, productive Simpson clonality was calculated by taking the square root of Simpson's diversity index across productive rearrangements. The clones in this table, taken by TCRdb from immuneACCESS, are in-frame only. Not every clone is retained; where verified, under half of the shortfall comes from an unresolved V gene, and the cause of the rest is unknown. V, J and clone size are taken as reported in that table, and D and trimming were inferred from the DNA itself. This sample is represented by about 55,000 clones; 88% of them were singletons. The leading ten clones occupy about 8.5% of the sample.

A note on this clone: Its antigen has not been determined. Base qualities are missing; no much larger clone stands one base away.

In this chain, TRBV5-1 is recombined with TRBJ2-7; perhaps TRBD2 is the D gene, with 5 bases matching. Sequences were obtained from peripheral blood. The sequence derives from a man between 60 and 75 years old with active COVID-19. This receptor carries the CDR3 CASSLVERHYEQYF. The DNA is TGCGCCAGCAGCTTGGTGGAGCGGCACTACGAGCAGTACTTC.